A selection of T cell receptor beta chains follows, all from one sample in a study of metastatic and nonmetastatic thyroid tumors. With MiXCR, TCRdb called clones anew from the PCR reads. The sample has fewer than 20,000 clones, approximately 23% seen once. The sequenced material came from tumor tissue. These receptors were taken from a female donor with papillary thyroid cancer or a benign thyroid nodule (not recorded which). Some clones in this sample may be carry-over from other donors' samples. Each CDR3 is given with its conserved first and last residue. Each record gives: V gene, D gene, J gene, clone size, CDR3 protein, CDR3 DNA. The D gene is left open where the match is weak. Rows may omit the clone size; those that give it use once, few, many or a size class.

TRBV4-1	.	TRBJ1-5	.	CASSQDPFNQPQHF	TGCGCCAGCAGCCAAGACCCATTCAATCAGCCCCAGCATTTT
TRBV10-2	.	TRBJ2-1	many	CASRMDQYNEQFF	TGCGCCAGCAGAATGGACCAGTACAATGAGCAGTTCTTC
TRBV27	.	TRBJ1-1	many	CASSLSVSVGTEGFF	TGTGCCAGCAGTTTATCGGTTAGTGTCGGGACTGAAGGTTTCTTT
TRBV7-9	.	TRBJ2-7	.	CASSLSQDEQYF	TGTGCCAGCAGCTTGTCACAAGACGAGCAGTACTTC
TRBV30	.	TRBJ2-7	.	CAWSIGAIAYEQYF	TGTGCCTGGAGTATAGGGGCCATAGCCTACGAGCAGTACTTC
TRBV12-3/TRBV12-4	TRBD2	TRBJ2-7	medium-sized	CASSLTGTSDFYEQYF	TGTGCCAGCAGTTTAACCGGGACTAGCGATTTCTACGAGCAGTACTTC
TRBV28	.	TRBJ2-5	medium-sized	CASSFPRTAETQYF	TGTGCCAGCAGTTTCCCACGGACTGCGGAGACCCAGTACTTC
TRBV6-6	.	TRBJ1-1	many	CASSYRAGYLSPAYTEAFF	TGTGCCAGCAGTTACAGGGCAGGGTACCTCAGCCCAGCCTACACTGAAGCTTTCTTT
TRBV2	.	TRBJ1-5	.	CASRVGRRENQPQHF	TGTGCCAGCAGGGTAGGACGGCGGGAAAATCAGCCCCAGCATTTT
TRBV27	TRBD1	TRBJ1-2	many	CASSFPGTGGYTF	TGTGCCAGCAGTTTCCCCGGGACAGGGGGCTACACCTTC
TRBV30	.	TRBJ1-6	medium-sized	CAWVRPGEWNSPLHF	TGTGCCTGGGTACGACCGGGGGAATGGAATTCACCCCTCCACTTT
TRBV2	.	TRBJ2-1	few	CASRVSKNEQFF	TGTGCCAGCAGGGTATCAAAGAATGAGCAGTTCTTC
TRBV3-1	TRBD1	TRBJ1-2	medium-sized	CASSQGQGRGGYTF	TGTGCCAGCAGCCAAGGACAGGGGCGCGGAGGCTACACCTTC
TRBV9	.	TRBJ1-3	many	CASSVEGGNTIYF	TGTGCCAGCAGCGTAGAGGGAGGCAACACCATATATTTT
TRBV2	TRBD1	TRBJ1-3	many	CASSYGDRFSGNTIYF	TGTGCCAGCAGTTACGGGGACAGGTTCTCTGGAAACACCATATATTTT
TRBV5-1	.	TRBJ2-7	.	CASSPGPGLGIYEQYF	TGCGCCAGCAGCCCGGGACCTGGCCTAGGAATCTACGAGCAGTACTTC
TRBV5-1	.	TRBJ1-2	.	CASSLWGRATEYGYTF	TGCGCCAGCAGCTTGTGGGGTCGTGCCACCGAGTATGGCTACACCTTC
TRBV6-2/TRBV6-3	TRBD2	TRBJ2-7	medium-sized	CASNRGGEVVYEQYF	TGTGCCAGCAACCGGGGAGGGGAAGTAGTCTACGAGCAGTACTTC
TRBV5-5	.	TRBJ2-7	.	CASSWPGGEQYF	TGTGCCAGCAGCTGGCCCGGGGGCGAGCAGTACTTC
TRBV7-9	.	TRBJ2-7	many	CASSLSRGGEQYF	TGTGCCAGCAGCCTTTCCAGGGGCGGCGAGCAGTACTTC
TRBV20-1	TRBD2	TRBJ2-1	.	CSARYAGVVGNEQFF	TGCAGTGCCCGCTACGCGGGAGTTGTGGGCAATGAGCAGTTCTTC
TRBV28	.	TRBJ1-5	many	CASSIEKTGGNQPQHF	TGTGCCAGCAGTATAGAAAAGACAGGAGGCAATCAGCCCCAGCATTTT
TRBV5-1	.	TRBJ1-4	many	CASSFSSFNEKLFF	TGCGCCAGCAGCTTTTCAAGCTTTAATGAAAAACTGTTTTTT
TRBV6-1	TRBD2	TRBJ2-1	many	CASREPGTSGRAAEQFF	TGTGCCAGCAGAGAACCCGGGACTAGCGGGAGGGCCGCTGAGCAGTTCTTC
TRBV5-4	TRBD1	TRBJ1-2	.	CATNPGQGATNYGYTF	TGTGCCACCAACCCGGGACAGGGAGCGACTAACTATGGCTACACCTTC
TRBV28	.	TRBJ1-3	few	CASSFYGSPGNTIYF	TGTGCCAGCAGTTTCTACGGGTCTCCTGGAAACACCATATATTTT
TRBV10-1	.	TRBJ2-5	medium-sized	CASSGGISAQYF	TGCGCCAGCAGTGGAGGCATCAGCGCCCAGTACTTC
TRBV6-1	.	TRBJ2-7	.	CASSPTNGPLEQYF	TGTGCCAGCAGTCCCACGAACGGACCGCTCGAGCAGTACTTC
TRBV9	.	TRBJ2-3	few	CASSVGVAEAADTQYF	TGTGCCAGCAGCGTAGGGGTAGCGGAGGCCGCAGATACGCAGTATTTT
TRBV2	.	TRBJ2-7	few	CASSDPAASGYEQYF	TGTGCCAGCAGTGATCCCGCAGCATCAGGCTACGAGCAGTACTTC
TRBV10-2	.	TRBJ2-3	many	CASSVTSLTDTQYF	TGCGCCAGCAGTGTAACTAGCCTCACAGATACGCAGTATTTT
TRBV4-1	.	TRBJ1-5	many	CASSQARLKDRRMMGNQPQHF	TGCGCCAGCAGCCAAGCTAGACTGAAAGACAGGCGCATGATGGGCAATCAGCCCCAGCATTTT
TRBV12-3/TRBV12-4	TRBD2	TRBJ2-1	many	CASSFGLADLTYNEQFF	TGTGCCAGCAGTTTTGGACTAGCGGACCTTACTTACAATGAGCAGTTCTTC
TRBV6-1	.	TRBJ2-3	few	CAIKSVFSTDTQYF	TGTGCCATCAAGAGCGTTTTTAGCACAGATACGCAGTATTTT
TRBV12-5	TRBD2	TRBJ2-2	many	CASGLVLAGGPSTGELFF	TGTGCTAGTGGTTTGGTACTAGCGGGAGGGCCCAGCACCGGGGAGCTGTTTTTT
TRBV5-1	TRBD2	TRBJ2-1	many	CASSPLADSYNEQFF	TGCGCCAGCAGCCCGCTAGCGGATTCCTACAATGAGCAGTTCTTC
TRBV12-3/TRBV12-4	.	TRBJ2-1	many	CASRAGTPFNEQFF	TGTGCCAGCAGGGCCGGGACTCCATTCAATGAGCAGTTCTTC
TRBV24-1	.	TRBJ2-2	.	CATSNTDLNTGELFF	TGTGCCACCAGCAACACAGACTTGAACACCGGGGAGCTGTTTTTT
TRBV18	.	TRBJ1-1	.	CASSQGDTEAFF	TGTGCCAGCTCACAGGGAGACACTGAAGCTTTCTTT
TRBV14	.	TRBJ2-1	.	CASRPTTRGEQFF	TGTGCCAGCAGACCCACCACCAGGGGTGAGCAGTTCTTC
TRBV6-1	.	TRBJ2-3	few	CASSVRAPLTDTQYF	TGTGCCAGCAGTGTCCGGGCCCCTCTCACAGATACGCAGTATTTT
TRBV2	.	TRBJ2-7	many	CASQIQGGEQYF	TGTGCCAGCCAGATACAGGGAGGGGAGCAGTACTTC
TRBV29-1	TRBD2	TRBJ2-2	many	CSVGGGQGNTGELFF	TGCAGCGTTGGCGGGGGGCAAGGGAACACCGGGGAGCTGTTTTTT
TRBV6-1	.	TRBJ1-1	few	CASSELGGDTEAFF	TGTGCCAGCAGTGAACTGGGTGGCGACACTGAAGCTTTCTTT
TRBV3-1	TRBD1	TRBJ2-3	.	CASSQGTGSTDTQYF	TGTGCCAGCAGCCAAGGGACAGGGAGCACAGATACGCAGTATTTT
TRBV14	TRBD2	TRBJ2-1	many	CASSQDLWTSGNYNEQFF	TGTGCCAGCAGCCAAGATTTGTGGACTAGCGGGAACTACAATGAGCAGTTCTTC
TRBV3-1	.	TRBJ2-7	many	CASSQGLERSAYEQYF	TGTGCCAGCAGCCAAGGTTTGGAGCGGTCAGCCTACGAGCAGTACTTC
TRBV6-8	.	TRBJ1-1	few	CASSYVKVGGGEAFF	TGTGCCAGCAGTTACGTAAAGGTGGGGGGAGGTGAAGCTTTCTTT
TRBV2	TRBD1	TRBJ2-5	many	CASTSTGIVETQYF	TGTGCCAGCACCTCGACAGGGATAGTTGAGACCCAGTACTTC
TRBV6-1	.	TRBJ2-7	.	CASSSGELRYEQYF	TGTGCCAGCAGTAGCGGTGAACTCCGCTACGAGCAGTACTTC
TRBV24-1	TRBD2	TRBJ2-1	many	CATSASGSGEQFF	TGTGCCACCAGTGCTAGCGGGTCGGGTGAGCAGTTCTTC
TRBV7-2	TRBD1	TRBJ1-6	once	CATGTDRGYSPLHF	TGTGCCACCGGAACCGACAGGGGGTACTCACCCCTCCACTTT
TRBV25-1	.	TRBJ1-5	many	CASSDQGNQPQHF	TGTGCCAGCAGTGATCAAGGGAATCAGCCCCAGCATTTT
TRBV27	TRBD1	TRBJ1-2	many	CASSSTGQGASNYGYTF	TGTGCCAGCAGTTCGACGGGACAGGGGGCCTCCAACTATGGCTACACCTTC
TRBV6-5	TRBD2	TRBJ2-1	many	CASSYWGGSYNEQFF	TGTGCCAGCAGTTACTGGGGGGGCTCCTACAATGAGCAGTTCTTC
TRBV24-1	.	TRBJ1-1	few	CATSDLGTMAFF	TGTGCCACCAGTGATTTGGGTACAATGGCTTTCTTT
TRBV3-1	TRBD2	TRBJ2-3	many	CASSQEAGVLGTDTQYF	TGTGCCAGCAGCCAAGAAGCGGGAGTTTTAGGCACAGATACGCAGTATTTT
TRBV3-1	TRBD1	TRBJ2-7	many	CASSQAGSTGSFF	TGTGCCAGCAGCCAAGCGGGGTCGACAGGGAGTTTTTTC
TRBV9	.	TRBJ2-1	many	CASSVAGIYNEQFF	TGTGCCAGCAGCGTAGCTGGGATCTACAATGAGCAGTTCTTC
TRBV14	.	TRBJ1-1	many	CASSPLVGSLGTEAFF	TGTGCCAGCAGCCCCTTAGTCGGCAGCCTCGGGACTGAAGCTTTCTTT